The 26 T cell receptor beta chains listed next were all sequenced from one sample in a study of blood T cell repertoires in COVID-19. Clones were sequenced by immunoSEQ multiplex PCR, and TCRdb holds only the in-frame ones, with some missing. The top ten clones hold around 8% of a sample with roughly 570,000 clones, less than 90% of them seen once. The sample was peripheral blood. The receptors were gathered from a woman aged 50 to 60 with COVID-19, enrolled during active disease.

The rearrangement joins TRBV7-9 to TRBJ2-6, with 8 bases matching TRBD1. The V and J ends lost 5 bases and 1 base, in that order; junction bases with no gene match: 7. This CDR3 has 17 residues. The V gene's germline CDR1 is SEHNR and CDR2 FQNEAQ (reference sequence). The CDR3 loop is CASSLDRESSGANVLTF. The CDR3 DNA is TGTGCCAGCAGCCTGGACAGGGAAAGTTCTGGGGCCAACGTCCTGACTTTC.

The chain carries TRBV19 and TRBJ2-1, with TRBD1 matching 7 bases. The V segment lost 5 bases and the J segment 5 bases; nucleotides outside the gene matches: 6. The CDR3 length is 14 residues. Germline values: CDR1 LNHDA, CDR2 SQIVND (reference sequence). DNA for the CDR3: TGTGCCAGTAGTTGGACAGGCCCTAACAATGAGCAGTTCTTC. Amino acid sequence: CASSWTGPNNEQFF.

CDR3 nucleotides: TGTGCCAGCAGCCGCTACCTTGGACAGGGGGCGCAAGGAAACACCATATATTTT. The encoded protein is CASSRYLGQGAQGNTIYF. The rearrangement joins TRBV5-6 to TRBJ1-3; 11 bases agree with TRBD1. V lost 4 bases and J lost 4; bases outside the gene matches: 13. This CDR3 has 18 amino acids. Germline lookup yields CDR1 SGHDT and CDR2 YYEEEE.

The chain employs TRBV11-2 and TRBJ1-5, with D unresolved. Germline V CDR1 and CDR2: SGHAT, FQNNGV. V was trimmed by 3 bases and J by 6 bases, leaving 9 bases between them. The CDR3 runs to 13 residues. The CDR3 bases are TGTGCCAGCAGCTTGGTCAGTGGTCAGCCCCAGCATTTT. Translation: CASSLVSGQPQHF.

As for this clone: This specimen includes other DNA sequences encoding the same CDR3. The rearrangement uses TRBV5-4 and TRBJ2-7, with D uncertain. The ends were cut back, 0 bases at V and 2 bases at J, with 6 bases in the middle. This CDR3 has 13 residues. Germline CDR1 SGHNT, CDR2 YYREEE (reference sequence). CDR3 region: CASSLGGTYEQYF. The CDR3 region has the DNA TGTGCCAGCAGCTTGGGCGGCACCTACGAGCAGTACTTC.

The chain uses TRBV3-1 (or the pseudogene TRBV3-2) and TRBJ1-1, with D perhaps matching TRBD1 (5 bases). Germline V lookup: CDR1 LGHDT, CDR2 YNNKEL (reference sequence). This CDR3 has 13 amino acids. Trimming took 3 bases from V and 6 from J, leaving 11 bases between them. The CDR3 sequence: CASSQGPVAEAFF. The CDR3 DNA sequence: TGTGCCAGCAGCCAGGGGCCAGTCGCTGAAGCTTTCTTT.

The chain carries TRBV9 and TRBJ2-3; 7 bases are a match to TRBD2. CDR3 length equals 14 residues. From germline, CDR1 is SGDLS and CDR2 YYNGEE. The V gene end was trimmed by 3 bases and the J gene end by 5 bases; junction bases not matched to a gene: 6. DNA for the CDR3: TGTGCCAGCAGCGGATGGGGGGGTATAGATACGCAGTATTTT. Its protein is CASSGWGGIDTQYF.

This chain connects TRBV7-3 to TRBJ1-2, with D unresolved. V was cut by 3 bases and J by 0 bases, with 8 bases left in between. Germline V gives CDR1 SGHTA, CDR2 FQGTGA. CDR3 size: 14 residues. This chain's CDR3 is CASSLEATNYGYTF. The CDR3 DNA sequence: TGTGCCAGCAGCTTGGAGGCGACTAACTATGGCTACACCTTC.

The V gene is TRBV10-3, the J gene TRBJ2-3, with 8 positions matching TRBD1. V gave up 7 bases and J gave up 4 bases; unmatched junction bases: 4. CDR3 length: 13 residues. Looked up from germline, CDR1 is ENHRY and CDR2 is SYGVKD. CDR3 sequence (DNA): TGTGCCATCATGGCACAGGGGGCAGATACGCAGTATTTT. Translated: CAIMAQGADTQYF.

This chain joins TRBV9 and TRBJ1-5; 10 nucleotides align to TRBD1. Germline V lookup: CDR1 SGDLS, CDR2 YYNGEE. The CDR3 extends over 14 amino acids. V dropped 4 bases and J dropped 8; count of bases not matched to a gene: 6. CDR3 bases: TGTGCCAGCAGCCCTTGGGACAGGGGTGAGCCCCAGCATTTT. Its translation is CASSPWDRGEPQHF. Together with reference TRBV9 and TRBJ1-5, the CDR3 gives the full variable domain: DSGVTQTPKHLITATGQRVTLRCSPRSGDLSVYWYQQSLDQGLQFLIQYYNGEERAKGNILERFSAQQFPDLHSELNLSSLELGDSALYFCASSPWDRGEPQHFGDGTRLSIL.

This clone came up once. J is TRBJ1-4 and V is TRBV5-6, with D perhaps matching TRBD1 (6 bases). The CDR3 is 14 amino acids. Trimming cost V 4 bases and J 5 bases, with 12 bases left between them. Germline loops: CDR1 SGHDT, CDR2 YYEEEE. CDR3 in amino acids: CASSQEGVNEKLFF. The CDR3 DNA follows: TGTGCCAGCAGCCAAGAGGGGGTAAATGAAAAACTGTTTTTT.

J is TRBJ2-3 and V is TRBV5-1; D is unresolved. V gave up 0 bases and J gave up 4 bases, with 12 bases separating them. The CDR3 extends over 15 amino acids. The germline CDR1 and CDR2 sequences are SGHRS and YFSETQ. The CDR3 sequence is CASSLVGGDSDTQYF. Written as DNA, the CDR3 is TGCGCCAGCAGCTTGGTTGGTGGCGACTCAGATACGCAGTATTTT.

The chain joins TRBV5-1 to TRBJ2-5, with 7 bases fitting TRBD1. The CDR3 contains 14 residues. V dropped 5 bases and J dropped 5; count of bases not matched to a gene: 9. The germline V gene encodes CDR1 SGHRS and CDR2 YFSETQ. This CDR3 reads CASSSGQSRETQYF. Here the CDR3 DNA reads TGCGCCAGCAGTTCGGGACAGAGTCGGGAGACCCAGTACTTC.

The chain links TRBV11-2 to TRBJ2-3; D is unresolved. The CDR3 is 12 amino acids. Germline V lookup: CDR1 SGHAT, CDR2 FQNNGV. The V end was cut by 4 bases, the J end by 9 bases, with 11 bases between. This CDR3 reads CASSSDPYTQYF. DNA for the CDR3: TGTGCCAGCAGCTCTGATCCCTACACGCAGTATTTT. Complete variable domain (other parts from reference TRBV11-2 and TRBJ2-3): EAGVAQSPRYKIIEKRQSVAFWCNPISGHATLYWYQQILGQGPKLLIQFQNNGVVDDSQLPKDRFSAERLKGVDSTLKIQPAKLEDSAVYLCASSSDPYTQYFGPGTRLTVL.

The chain combines TRBV10-1 with TRBJ1-1; a possible D gene is TRBD1 (5 bases). V dropped 4 bases and J dropped 6 bases, with 12 bases sitting between them. There are 13 residues in the CDR3. Germline CDR1 and CDR2: WNHNN and SYGVQD (reference sequence). CDR3 sequence reads: CASSVRGRAEAFF. CDR3 bases: TGCGCCAGCAGTGTTCGGGGGAGGGCTGAAGCTTTCTTT.

The rearrangement uses TRBV19 and TRBJ2-1, with TRBD2 matching 9 bases. J gave up 7 bases and V 3 bases, and 7 bases lay outside the gene matches. This CDR3 is built from 15 residues. The germline V gene has CDR1 LNHDA and CDR2 SQIVND (reference sequence). CDR3 in amino acids: CASSILSGGRNEQFF. Written as DNA, the CDR3 is TGTGCCAGTAGTATCCTGAGCGGGGGGCGGAATGAGCAGTTCTTC.

The V gene is TRBV18, the J gene TRBJ1-1, with TRBD1 identical over 8 bases. Germline V gene data show CDR1 as KGHSH and CDR2 as LQKENI. The CDR3 is 16 amino acids. J gave up 7 bases and V 2 bases, and 12 bases lay outside the gene matches. The CDR3 sequence is CASSPFFGTGLREAFF. The CDR3 region has the DNA TGTGCCAGCTCACCATTTTTCGGGACAGGCCTGCGTGAAGCTTTCTTT.

This clone was counted between two and nine times. The chain joins TRBV7-9 to TRBJ2-3; TRBD2 matches 13 bases. V lost 5 bases and J lost 5; bases outside the gene matches: 4. Germline V gene data show CDR1 as SEHNR and CDR2 as FQNEAQ (reference sequence). The CDR3 extends over 15 amino acids. The CDR3: CASSRLAGGGDTQYF. CDR3 in DNA: TGTGCCAGCAGCCGACTAGCGGGGGGTGGAGATACGCAGTATTTT.

This clone was observed a single time. The rearrangement uses TRBV24-1 and TRBJ2-7; weak D call: TRBD2 (6 bases). This CDR3 region has 13 residues. CDR1 is KGHDR and CDR2 is SFDVKD in the germline V gene. V was trimmed by 12 bases and J by 1 base, leaving 15 bases between them. DNA for the CDR3: TGTGCCGTCTCCCGCGGGGAGTCCTACGAGCAGTACTTC. Residues: CAVSRGESYEQYF.

The chain couples TRBV4-2 to TRBJ2-2, with D unclear. Trimming took 1 base from V and 8 from J, leaving 14 bases between them. This CDR3 has 15 residues. Germline values: CDR1 LGHNA, CDR2 YNFKEQ. The CDR3 nucleotides read TGTGCCAGCAGCCAAGGGCCAGGTCTTTCTGGGGAGCTGTTTTTT. Protein product: CASSQGPGLSGELFF.

The chain is built from TRBV28 and TRBJ1-1, with 7 bases matching TRBD1. The J segment lost 5 bases and the V segment lost 6 bases, leaving 15 bases of the junction unmatched. The CDR3 runs to 16 residues. The germline CDR1 and CDR2 sequences are MDHEN and SYDVKM. CDR3 amino acids: CASSSGTALLGTEAFF. CDR3 nucleotides: TGTGCCAGCAGCTCCGGGACAGCACTTTTAGGAACTGAAGCTTTCTTT.

The rearrangement links TRBV25-1 to TRBJ1-1, with D possibly being TRBD1 (6 bases). This CDR3 spans 12 amino acids. Trimming removed 4 bases from V and 11 bases from J, with 14 bases in between. Per the germline V gene, CDR1 is MGHDK and CDR2 is SYGVNS. DNA of the CDR3: TGTGCCAGCAGTGCTACAGGGCAGAGGGCTTTCTTT. It codes for CASSATGQRAFF.

This chain links TRBV21-1 with TRBJ1-2; TRBD1 is the table's D call, not checked against the DNA. TRBV21-1 is tagged as a pseudogene. The length of the CDR3 is 15 residues. The CDR3: CASSNSKGHGCGYTF. The CDR3, as DNA: TGTGCCAGCAGCAATAGCAAGGGGCATGGCTGTGGCTACACCTTC.

CDR3 sequence (DNA): TGTGCCAGCAGCGCCCTTGGAGTGTCTTCACTCTATGGCTACACCTTC. Residues: CASSALGVSSLYGYTF. This chain connects TRBV9 to TRBJ1-2, with D hard to call. Germline V gene data show CDR1 as SGDLS and CDR2 as YYNGEE. Trimming pared 3 bases from V and 4 bases from J, leaving 19 bases between. The CDR3 spans 16 residues.

The chain is built from TRBV5-4 and TRBJ2-2; 8 positions match TRBD1. CDR3 length equals 15 residues. In germline, CDR1 is SGHNT, CDR2 YYREEE (reference sequence). V dropped 2 bases and J dropped 4; count of bases not matched to a gene: 4. This CDR3 is CASSFQGARTGELFF. The DNA for the CDR3 is TGTGCCAGCAGCTTCCAGGGGGCGCGCACCGGGGAGCTGTTTTTT.

The genes are TRBV19 and TRBJ2-3; 7 bases agree with TRBD2. CDR3 size: 15 residues. J gave up 3 bases and V 5 bases, and 8 bases lay outside the gene matches. Germline V lookup: CDR1 LNHDA, CDR2 SQIVND (reference sequence). The CDR3 region is CASSLGGWETDTQYF. The CDR3 nucleotides are TGTGCCAGTAGTCTGGGGGGGTGGGAGACAGATACGCAGTATTTT.